This is a list of T cell receptor beta chains from one sample in a study of cytomegalovirus exposure and HLA in healthy donors. TCRdb keeps only in-frame clones here, not all; method: immunoSEQ multiplex PCR. The sample carries 120,000 to 150,000 clones, about 75% recorded once. The sequenced material came from PBMCs. The receptor source for this set is a man aged 18 to 30 in good health and CMV-seronegative. CDR3s include the opening cysteine and the closing phenylalanine or tryptophan. Fields, in order: V gene, clone size, J gene, D gene, CDR3 protein, CDR3 DNA. A D gene is named only where the DNA matches it firmly. Clone size is stated in some rows and not others, as once, few, many or a class when expanded.

v_call: TRBV6-1; clone_size: -; j_call: TRBJ2-2; d_call: TRBD2; cdr3_aa: CASRRTSGGAGELFF; cdr3_nt: TGTGCCAGCAGAAGGACTAGCGGGGGGGCCGGGGAGCTGTTTTTT
v_call: TRBV10-3; clone_size: -; j_call: TRBJ2-7; d_call: -; cdr3_aa: CAIRADPYEQYF; cdr3_nt: TGTGCCATCAGGGCAGATCCATACGAGCAGTACTTC
v_call: TRBV5-1; clone_size: large; j_call: TRBJ1-1; d_call: -; cdr3_aa: CASSYEGVWPSRNVAFF; cdr3_nt: TGCGCCAGCAGCTACGAAGGGGTCTGGCCCTCCAGGAACGTGGCTTTCTTT
v_call: TRBV29-1; clone_size: -; j_call: TRBJ2-1; d_call: -; cdr3_aa: CSVGGVSSYNEQFF; cdr3_nt: TGCAGCGTTGGGGGGGTAAGCTCCTACAATGAGCAGTTCTTC
v_call: TRBV5-1; clone_size: -; j_call: TRBJ2-3; d_call: TRBD1; cdr3_aa: CASSLSGTGFTDTQYF; cdr3_nt: TGCGCCAGCAGCTTGAGTGGGACAGGATTCACAGATACGCAGTATTTT
v_call: TRBV10-3; clone_size: -; j_call: TRBJ1-1; d_call: -; cdr3_aa: CAISERGGGTEAFF; cdr3_nt: TGTGCCATCAGTGAAAGGGGCGGCGGCACTGAAGCTTTCTTT
v_call: TRBV29-1; clone_size: once; j_call: TRBJ2-7; d_call: TRBD2; cdr3_aa: CSVRTSETYEQYF; cdr3_nt: TGCAGCGTACGGACTAGCGAGACCTACGAGCAGTACTTC
v_call: TRBV27; clone_size: -; j_call: TRBJ1-3; d_call: TRBD1; cdr3_aa: CASSPLHSDRGLGGNTIYF; cdr3_nt: TGTGCCAGCAGTCCATTACACTCGGACAGGGGGCTCGGTGGAAACACCATATATTTT
v_call: TRBV6-5; clone_size: -; j_call: TRBJ2-7; d_call: TRBD1; cdr3_aa: CASSDRQGYEQYF; cdr3_nt: TGTGCCAGCAGCGATAGACAGGGCTACGAGCAGTACTTC
v_call: TRBV5-1; clone_size: -; j_call: TRBJ2-3; d_call: -; cdr3_aa: CASSLRRKSPPDTQYF; cdr3_nt: TGCGCCAGCAGCTTGAGGAGGAAATCCCCCCCAGATACGCAGTATTTT
v_call: TRBV6-1; clone_size: -; j_call: TRBJ1-1; d_call: -; cdr3_aa: CASTLGGGGNTEAFF; cdr3_nt: TGTGCCAGCACCTTGGGGGGTGGGGGGAACACTGAAGCTTTCTTT
v_call: TRBV5-1; clone_size: -; j_call: TRBJ1-4; d_call: TRBD1; cdr3_aa: CASSWTGADSEKLFF; cdr3_nt: TGCGCCAGCAGTTGGACAGGGGCCGATAGTGAAAAACTGTTTTTT
v_call: TRBV12-2; clone_size: -; j_call: TRBJ2-7; d_call: -; cdr3_aa: CASRSAGTSTYEQYF; cdr3_nt: TGTGCAAGTCGCTCAGCCGGGACTAGTACTTACGAGCAGTACTTC
v_call: TRBV4-1; clone_size: -; j_call: TRBJ2-3; d_call: TRBD2; cdr3_aa: CASSPGTSGPRYF; cdr3_nt: TGCGCCAGCAGCCCGGGGACTAGCGGGCCCAGGTATTTT
v_call: TRBV4-1; clone_size: -; j_call: TRBJ2-3; d_call: TRBD2; cdr3_aa: CASSQDTIVAGGGTDTQYF; cdr3_nt: TGCGCCAGCAGCCAAGATACCATTGTAGCGGGGGGCGGCACAGATACGCAGTATTTT
v_call: TRBV7-6; clone_size: -; j_call: TRBJ1-1; d_call: -; cdr3_aa: CASSLGSLRNTEAFF; cdr3_nt: TGTGCCAGCAGCCTAGGTTCACTGAGGAACACTGAAGCTTTCTTT
v_call: TRBV11-2; clone_size: -; j_call: TRBJ2-7; d_call: TRBD1; cdr3_aa: CASSSQGAIDEQYF; cdr3_nt: TGTGCCAGCAGCTCCCAGGGGGCTATCGACGAGCAGTACTTC
v_call: TRBV6-6; clone_size: -; j_call: TRBJ2-2; d_call: -; cdr3_aa: CASMNDRPNTGELFF; cdr3_nt: TGTGCCAGCATGAATGACAGGCCGAACACCGGGGAGCTGTTTTTT
v_call: TRBV10-3; clone_size: -; j_call: TRBJ1-2; d_call: -; cdr3_aa: CAISVVGGGYTF; cdr3_nt: TGTGCCATCAGTGTAGTTGGAGGTGGCTACACCTTC
v_call: TRBV5-1; clone_size: -; j_call: TRBJ1-1; d_call: TRBD1; cdr3_aa: CASTGTGMRRTEAFF; cdr3_nt: TGCGCCAGCACCGGGACAGGGATGAGAAGAACTGAAGCTTTCTTT
v_call: TRBV11-2; clone_size: -; j_call: TRBJ2-1; d_call: TRBD1; cdr3_aa: CASSPGQGAMAFGNEQFF; cdr3_nt: TGTGCCAGCAGCCCAGGACAGGGGGCTATGGCGTTTGGCAATGAGCAGTTCTTC
v_call: TRBV6-1; clone_size: few; j_call: TRBJ2-5; d_call: TRBD2; cdr3_aa: CASSEGTSPKETQYF; cdr3_nt: TGTGCCAGCAGTGAAGGGACTAGCCCAAAAGAGACCCAGTACTTC
v_call: TRBV27; clone_size: -; j_call: TRBJ2-7; d_call: TRBD1; cdr3_aa: CASSHRGGGEQYF; cdr3_nt: TGTGCCAGCAGCCACAGGGGTGGGGGCGAGCAGTACTTC
v_call: TRBV6-1; clone_size: once; j_call: TRBJ1-1; d_call: -; cdr3_aa: CASMGQVNTEAFF; cdr3_nt: TGTGCCAGCATGGGGCAGGTGAACACTGAAGCTTTCTTT
v_call: TRBV28; clone_size: -; j_call: TRBJ2-7; d_call: -; cdr3_aa: CASSSTGVPSYEQYF; cdr3_nt: TGTGCCAGCAGTTCTACAGGCGTTCCCTCCTACGAGCAGTACTTC
v_call: TRBV11-2; clone_size: -; j_call: TRBJ2-7; d_call: -; cdr3_aa: CASSPQVGRALGEQYF; cdr3_nt: TGTGCCAGCAGCCCGCAGGTGGGCAGGGCCCTCGGGGAGCAGTACTTC
v_call: TRBV18; clone_size: -; j_call: TRBJ2-3; d_call: TRBD2; cdr3_aa: CASSPKGLAGVDTQYF; cdr3_nt: TGTGCCAGCTCACCGAAGGGACTAGCGGGAGTAGATACGCAGTATTTT
v_call: TRBV29-1; clone_size: few; j_call: TRBJ1-1; d_call: -; cdr3_aa: CSVAGTEAFF; cdr3_nt: TGCAGCGTTGCCGGCACTGAAGCTTTCTTT
v_call: TRBV2; clone_size: few; j_call: TRBJ1-5; d_call: -; cdr3_aa: CASSDQGNQPQHF; cdr3_nt: TGTGCCAGCAGTGATCAGGGCAATCAGCCCCAGCATTTT
v_call: TRBV27; clone_size: -; j_call: TRBJ2-3; d_call: -; cdr3_aa: CASSLTGYFSKGTDTQYF; cdr3_nt: TGTGCCAGCAGTTTAACAGGGTATTTTTCGAAGGGCACAGATACGCAGTATTTT
v_call: TRBV5-3; clone_size: once; j_call: TRBJ2-7; d_call: -; cdr3_aa: CARSLGGPSYEQYF; cdr3_nt: TGTGCCAGAAGCTTAGGCGGGCCCTCCTACGAGCAGTACTTC
v_call: TRBV30; clone_size: -; j_call: TRBJ1-2; d_call: -; cdr3_aa: CAWSVLSGDGYTF; cdr3_nt: TGTGCCTGGAGTGTACTTTCAGGGGACGGCTACACCTTC
v_call: TRBV28; clone_size: -; j_call: TRBJ2-1; d_call: -; cdr3_aa: CASSLFGGYNEQFF; cdr3_nt: TGTGCCAGCAGTTTATTTGGCGGATACAATGAGCAGTTCTTC
v_call: TRBV14; clone_size: -; j_call: TRBJ2-7; d_call: -; cdr3_aa: CASSQWEYEQYF; cdr3_nt: TGTGCCAGCAGCCAATGGGAGTACGAGCAGTACTTC
v_call: TRBV10-1; clone_size: few; j_call: TRBJ2-2; d_call: -; cdr3_aa: CASSGSDTGELFF; cdr3_nt: TGCGCCAGCAGTGGTTCCGACACCGGGGAGCTGTTTTTT
v_call: TRBV7-9; clone_size: -; j_call: TRBJ1-2; d_call: -; cdr3_aa: CASSLNQVNYGYTF; cdr3_nt: TGTGCCAGCAGCCTCAACCAGGTTAACTATGGCTACACCTTC
v_call: TRBV6-5; clone_size: -; j_call: TRBJ2-7; d_call: TRBD2; cdr3_aa: CASSYSGTSVYEQYF; cdr3_nt: TGTGCCAGCAGTTACTCCGGGACTAGCGTATACGAGCAGTACTTC
v_call: TRBV11-2; clone_size: few; j_call: TRBJ2-7; d_call: -; cdr3_aa: CASSLDRYEQYF; cdr3_nt: TGTGCCAGCAGCTTAGACAGATACGAGCAGTACTTC
v_call: TRBV19; clone_size: -; j_call: TRBJ1-5; d_call: TRBD1; cdr3_aa: CASSMGPPGQGNQPQHF; cdr3_nt: TGTGCCAGTAGTATGGGCCCCCCGGGACAGGGAAATCAGCCCCAGCATTTT
v_call: TRBV15; clone_size: -; j_call: TRBJ1-6; d_call: -; cdr3_aa: CATSREAAPVYNSPLHF; cdr3_nt: TGTGCCACCAGCAGAGAGGCTGCCCCAGTTTATAATTCACCCCTCCACTTT
v_call: TRBV15; clone_size: -; j_call: TRBJ2-2; d_call: TRBD2; cdr3_aa: CATSRDRGSGGASTGELFF; cdr3_nt: TGTGCCACCAGCAGAGATCGCGGTAGCGGGGGGGCGAGCACCGGGGAGCTGTTTTTT
v_call: TRBV11-2; clone_size: -; j_call: TRBJ2-7; d_call: TRBD2; cdr3_aa: CASSLGLASGSSSYEQYF; cdr3_nt: TGTGCCAGCAGCTTAGGTTTGGCTAGCGGGAGTAGTTCCTACGAGCAGTACTTC
v_call: TRBV29-1; clone_size: -; j_call: TRBJ2-1; d_call: -; cdr3_aa: CSVTSGSLHNEQFF; cdr3_nt: TGTAGCGTTACCTCAGGGTCTCTTCACAATGAGCAGTTCTTC
v_call: TRBV13; clone_size: -; j_call: TRBJ2-1; d_call: -; cdr3_aa: CASSFVRRGWYNEQFF; cdr3_nt: TGTGCCAGCAGCTTTGTCCGGAGGGGTTGGTACAATGAGCAGTTCTTC
v_call: TRBV7-9; clone_size: -; j_call: TRBJ1-5; d_call: -; cdr3_aa: CASSGGAGVQPQHF; cdr3_nt: TGTGCCAGCAGCGGCGGGGCGGGTGTTCAGCCCCAGCATTTT
v_call: TRBV4-1; clone_size: -; j_call: TRBJ1-2; d_call: -; cdr3_aa: CASSQAPQGSYGYTF; cdr3_nt: TGCGCCAGCAGCCAAGCTCCACAGGGATCCTATGGCTACACCTTC
v_call: TRBV18; clone_size: -; j_call: TRBJ2-1; d_call: TRBD1; cdr3_aa: CASSPVGHRGHDEQFF; cdr3_nt: TGTGCCAGCTCACCGGTAGGGCACAGGGGGCATGATGAGCAGTTCTTC
v_call: TRBV13; clone_size: -; j_call: TRBJ2-1; d_call: TRBD1; cdr3_aa: CASSFRWGQGTNEQFF; cdr3_nt: TGTGCCAGCAGCTTTCGATGGGGACAGGGTACCAATGAGCAGTTCTTC
v_call: TRBV6-1; clone_size: -; j_call: TRBJ1-6; d_call: -; cdr3_aa: CAARRGSSYNSPLHF; cdr3_nt: TGTGCCGCTCGAAGGGGGAGCTCCTATAATTCACCCCTCCACTTT
v_call: TRBV10-1; clone_size: -; j_call: TRBJ2-3; d_call: -; cdr3_aa: CASSEFLDWRNTDTQYF; cdr3_nt: TGCGCCAGCAGTGAATTCTTGGACTGGAGAAACACAGATACGCAGTATTTT
v_call: TRBV11-3; clone_size: -; j_call: TRBJ2-7; d_call: TRBD1; cdr3_aa: CASSSGQASYEQYF; cdr3_nt: TGTGCCAGCAGCTCCGGACAGGCGTCCTACGAGCAGTACTTC